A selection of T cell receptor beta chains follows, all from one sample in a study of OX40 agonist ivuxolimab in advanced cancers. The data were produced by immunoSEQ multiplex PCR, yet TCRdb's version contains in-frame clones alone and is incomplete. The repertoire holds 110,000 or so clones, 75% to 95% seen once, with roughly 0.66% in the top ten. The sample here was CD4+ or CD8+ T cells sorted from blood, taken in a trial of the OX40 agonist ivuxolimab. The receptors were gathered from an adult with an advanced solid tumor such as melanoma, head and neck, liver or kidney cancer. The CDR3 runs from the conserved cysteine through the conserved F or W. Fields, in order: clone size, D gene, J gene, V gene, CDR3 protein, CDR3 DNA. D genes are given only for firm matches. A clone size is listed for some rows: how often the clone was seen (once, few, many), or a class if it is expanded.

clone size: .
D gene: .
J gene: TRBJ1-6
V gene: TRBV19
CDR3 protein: CASNTAGNSPLHF
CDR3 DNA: TGTGCCAGTAATACGGCCGGGAATTCACCCCTCCACTTT

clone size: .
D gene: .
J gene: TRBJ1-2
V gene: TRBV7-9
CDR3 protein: CASSLAGNNYGYTF
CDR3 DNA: TGTGCCAGCAGCTTAGCTGGCAACAACTATGGCTACACCTTC

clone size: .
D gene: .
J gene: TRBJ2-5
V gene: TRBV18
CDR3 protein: CASSPPVGVETQYF
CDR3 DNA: TGTGCCAGCTCACCACCGGTAGGGGTGGAGACCCAGTACTTC

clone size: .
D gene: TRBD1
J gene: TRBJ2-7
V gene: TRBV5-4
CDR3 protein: CASSLNRGIYEQYF
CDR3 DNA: TGTGCCAGCAGCTTGAACAGGGGGATCTACGAGCAGTACTTC

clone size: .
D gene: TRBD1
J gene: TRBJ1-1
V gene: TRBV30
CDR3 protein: CAWRTTGFTEAFF
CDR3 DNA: TGTGCCTGGAGAACGACAGGGTTCACTGAAGCTTTCTTT

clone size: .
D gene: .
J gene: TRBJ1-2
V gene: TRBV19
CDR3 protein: CASSTTQFGYTF
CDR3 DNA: TGTGCCAGTAGTACCACACAGTTCGGCTACACCTTC

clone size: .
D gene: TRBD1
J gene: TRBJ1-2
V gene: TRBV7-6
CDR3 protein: CASSLGTDYGYTF
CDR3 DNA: TGTGCCAGCAGCTTGGGGACAGACTATGGCTACACCTTC

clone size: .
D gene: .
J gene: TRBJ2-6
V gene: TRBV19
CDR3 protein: CASSETVSGANVLTF
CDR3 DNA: TGTGCCAGTAGTGAGACAGTCTCTGGGGCCAACGTCCTGACTTTC

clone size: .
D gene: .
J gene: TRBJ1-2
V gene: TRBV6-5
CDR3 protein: CASSYRTAPFGYTF
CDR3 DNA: TGTGCCAGCAGTTACCGGACAGCGCCTTTCGGCTACACCTTC

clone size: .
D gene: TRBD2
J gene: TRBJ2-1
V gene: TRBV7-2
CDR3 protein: CASSLMTSGGWNEQFF
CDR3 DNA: TGTGCCAGCAGCTTAATGACTAGCGGGGGCTGGAATGAGCAGTTCTTC

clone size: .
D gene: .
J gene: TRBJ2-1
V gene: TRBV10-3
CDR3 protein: CAISTPTGNEQFF
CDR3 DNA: TGTGCCATTAGCACCCCCACGGGAAATGAGCAGTTCTTC

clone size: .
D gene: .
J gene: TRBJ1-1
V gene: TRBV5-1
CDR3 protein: CASRTGTPLADTEAFF
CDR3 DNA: TGCGCCAGCAGAACAGGGACTCCGCTTGCGGACACTGAAGCTTTCTTT

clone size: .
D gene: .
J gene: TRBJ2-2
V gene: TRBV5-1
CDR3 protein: CASSLALATGELFF
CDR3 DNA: TGCGCCAGCAGCTTGGCACTCGCCACCGGGGAGCTGTTTTTT

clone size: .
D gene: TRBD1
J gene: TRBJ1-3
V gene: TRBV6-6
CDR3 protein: CASSDRAGGNTIYF
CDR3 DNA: TGTGCCAGCAGTGACAGGGCTGGGGGAAACACCATATATTTT

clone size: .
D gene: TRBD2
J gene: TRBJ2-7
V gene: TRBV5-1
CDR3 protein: CASSLGPSGGFYEQYF
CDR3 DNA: TGCGCCAGCAGCTTGGGTCCTAGCGGGGGGTTCTACGAGCAGTACTTC

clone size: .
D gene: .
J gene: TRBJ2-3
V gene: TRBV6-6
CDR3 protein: CASSGGRRSTDTQYF
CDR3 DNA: TGTGCCAGCAGTGGGGGACGGAGAAGCACAGATACGCAGTATTTT

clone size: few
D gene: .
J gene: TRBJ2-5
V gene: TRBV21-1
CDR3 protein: CASTPRGGETQYF
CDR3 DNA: TGTGCCAGCACCCCAAGGGGGGGTGAGACCCAGTACTTC

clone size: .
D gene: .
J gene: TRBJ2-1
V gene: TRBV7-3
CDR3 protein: CASSLNGNEQFF
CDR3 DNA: TGTGCCAGCAGCTTAAATGGCAATGAGCAGTTCTTC

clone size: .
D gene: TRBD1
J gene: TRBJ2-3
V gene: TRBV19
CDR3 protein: CASGQGGSTDTQYF
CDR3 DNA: TGTGCCAGTGGACAGGGGGGAAGCACAGATACGCAGTATTTT

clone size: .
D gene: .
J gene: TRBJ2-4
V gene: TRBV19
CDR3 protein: CASIGGLAKNIQYF
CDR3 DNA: TGTGCCAGTATTGGGGGGTTAGCCAAAAACATTCAGTACTTC

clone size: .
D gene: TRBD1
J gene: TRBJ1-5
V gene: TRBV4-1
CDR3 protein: CASSQGDRGSNQPQHF
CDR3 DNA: TGCGCCAGCAGCCAAGGGGACAGGGGCAGCAATCAGCCCCAGCATTTT

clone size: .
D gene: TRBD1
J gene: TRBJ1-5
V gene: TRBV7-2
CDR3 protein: CASSSGQRYNQPQHF
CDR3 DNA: TGTGCCAGCAGCTCGGGACAGCGGTACAATCAGCCCCAGCATTTT

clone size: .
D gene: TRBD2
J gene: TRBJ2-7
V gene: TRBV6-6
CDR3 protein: CASKGRGRGSSYEQYF
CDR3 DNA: TGTGCCAGCAAAGGTAGAGGGCGGGGGAGCTCCTACGAGCAGTACTTC

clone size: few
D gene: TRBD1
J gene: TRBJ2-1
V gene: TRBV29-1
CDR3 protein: CSVGGGGSYNEQFF
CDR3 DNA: TGCAGCGTTGGAGGGGGCGGATCCTACAATGAGCAGTTCTTC

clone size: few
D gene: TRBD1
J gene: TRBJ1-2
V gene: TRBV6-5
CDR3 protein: CASSSDRGGGHYGYTF
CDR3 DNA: TGTGCCAGCAGTTCCGACAGGGGAGGCGGCCACTATGGCTACACCTTC

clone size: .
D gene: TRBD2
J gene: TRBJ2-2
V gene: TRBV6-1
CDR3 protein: CASSEGTRATGELFF
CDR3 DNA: TGTGCCAGCAGTGAAGGGACTAGGGCCACCGGGGAGCTGTTTTTT

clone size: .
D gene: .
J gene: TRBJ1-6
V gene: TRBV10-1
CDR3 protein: CASSEGLLNSPLHF
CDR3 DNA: TGCGCCAGCAGTGAGGGTCTTCTAAACTCACCCCTCCACTTT

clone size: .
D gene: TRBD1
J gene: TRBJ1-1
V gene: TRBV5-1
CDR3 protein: CASSPDRGNMNTEAFF
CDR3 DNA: TGCGCCAGCAGCCCGGACAGGGGAAACATGAACACTGAAGCTTTCTTT

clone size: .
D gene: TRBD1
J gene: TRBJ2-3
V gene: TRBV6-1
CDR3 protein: CASTGTGRLDTQYF
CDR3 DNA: TGTGCCAGCACCGGGACAGGGAGGCTAGATACGCAGTATTTT

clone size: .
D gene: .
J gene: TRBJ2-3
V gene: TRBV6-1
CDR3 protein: CASSEGAGPRDTQYF
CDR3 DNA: TGTGCCAGCAGTGAAGGGGCGGGACCAAGAGATACGCAGTATTTT

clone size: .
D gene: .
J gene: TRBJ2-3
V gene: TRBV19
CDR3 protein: CASTPGRGAPHPTDTQYF
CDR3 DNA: TGTGCCAGTACCCCGGGGAGGGGGGCCCCTCACCCCACAGATACGCAGTATTTT

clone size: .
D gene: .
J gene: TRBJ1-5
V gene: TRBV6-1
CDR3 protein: CASSEVRAGQPQHF
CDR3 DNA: TGTGCCAGCAGTGAAGTAAGGGCAGGGCAGCCCCAGCATTTT

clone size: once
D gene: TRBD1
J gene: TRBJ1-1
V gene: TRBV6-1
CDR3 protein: CASSGQENTEAFF
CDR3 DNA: TGTGCCAGCAGCGGACAGGAGAACACTGAAGCTTTCTTT

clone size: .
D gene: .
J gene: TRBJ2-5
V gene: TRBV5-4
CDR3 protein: CASSGGAVGETQYF
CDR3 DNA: TGTGCCAGCAGCGGAGGAGCCGTGGGGGAGACCCAGTACTTC

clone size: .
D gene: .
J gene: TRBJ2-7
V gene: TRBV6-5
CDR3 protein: CASGGFTYEQYF
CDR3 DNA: TGTGCCAGCGGGGGATTCACCTACGAGCAGTACTTC

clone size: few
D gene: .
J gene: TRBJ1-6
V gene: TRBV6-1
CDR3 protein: CASSERRGTYNSPLHF
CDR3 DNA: TGTGCCAGCAGTGAACGGAGGGGCACCTATAATTCACCCCTCCACTTT